Listed here are 19 T cell receptor beta chains from one sample, sequenced in a study of blood T cell repertoires in COVID-19. Only in-frame clones appear in the TCRdb table, and some are missing; sequencing was by immunoSEQ multiplex PCR. Here the sample spans 20,000 to 25,000 clones, around 81% being singletons. Sequencing was performed on peripheral blood. These receptors were obtained from a man between 60 and 75 years old with active COVID-19.

The V call is TRBV6-5, the J call TRBJ2-1; TRBD2 matches 7 bases. CDR1 and CDR2 from the germline V gene are MNHEY and SVGAGI. The CDR3 consists of 15 residues. V was pared by 4 bases and J by 3 bases, with 6 bases of the junction left unmatched. CDR3 in DNA: TGTGCCAGCAGTTCCCCCCAGCGGGGCTACAATGAGCAGTTCTTC. Its protein is CASSSPQRGYNEQFF.

This chain uses TRBV7-8 with TRBJ1-6, with 7 positions matching TRBD1. Germline assignment: CDR1 SGHVS and CDR2 FQNEAQ. V lost 5 bases and J lost 3; bases outside the gene matches: 4. The CDR3 covers 15 residues. CDR3 loop: CASSQGQIYNSPLHF. The CDR3 nucleotides read TGTGCCAGCAGCCAGGGACAGATCTATAATTCACCCCTCCACTTT.

Only a few counts were recorded for this clone. The chain links TRBV7-9 to TRBJ2-7, with 9 nucleotides matching TRBD1. The CDR3 contains 14 residues. CDR1 and CDR2 (germline): SEHNR, FQNEAQ (reference sequence). CDR3 sequence: CAISGQGLSYEQYF. DNA for the CDR3: TGTGCAATCTCAGGACAGGGGTTGTCTTACGAGCAGTACTTC.

The rearrangement uses TRBV9 and TRBJ2-3; D remains ambiguous. The CDR3 totals 13 residues. Germline V CDR1 and CDR2: SGDLS, YYNGEE. Trimming cost V 7 bases and J 0 bases, with 9 bases left between them. CDR3 DNA: TGTGCCAGCGACTCCGGGAGCACAGATACGCAGTATTTT. It yields the protein CASDSGSTDTQYF.

This clone was counted a single time. The V gene is TRBV5-1, the J gene TRBJ2-2, with a tentative D call TRBD1 (6 bases). The CDR3 length is 16 residues. V lost 1 base to trimming and J lost 0 bases, with 10 bases between them. CDR1 is SGHRS, CDR2 YFSETQ, per germline. In nucleotides, the CDR3 is TGCGCCAGCAGCTTGTATGGGGGCTCGAACACCGGGGAGCTGTTTTTT. Its translation is CASSLYGGSNTGELFF.

In this sample, this clone turned up once. The V gene is TRBV5-6, the J gene TRBJ1-2; 9 nucleotides line up with TRBD1. In germline, CDR1 is SGHDT, CDR2 YYEEEE. CDR3 length: 14 amino acids. Germline trimming cut 1 base from V and 8 bases from J; bases unmatched to any gene: 6. In nucleotides, the CDR3 is TGTGCCAGCAGCTTGCTGGACAGGGGAAGGGGCTACACCTTC. Protein sequence: CASSLLDRGRGYTF. Variable domain in full (rest from reference TRBV5-6 and TRBJ1-2): DAGVTQSPTHLIKTRGQQVTLRCSPKSGHDTVSWYQQALGQGPQFIFQYYEEEERQRGNFPDRFSGHQFPNYSSELNVNALLLGDSALYLCASSLLDRGRGYTFGSGTRLTVV.

The chain recombines TRBV28 with TRBJ1-1; no clear D gene. From germline, CDR1 is MDHEN and CDR2 SYDVKM. The V end was cut by 5 bases, the J end by 14 bases, with 18 bases between. The CDR3 consists of 12 residues. The CDR3 DNA follows: TGTGCCAGCAGTCCCACTCTCGGGATTAGCTTCTTT. It is translated as CASSPTLGISFF.

This rearrangement joins TRBV14 to TRBJ1-2; D possibly corresponds to TRBD1 (6 bases). The CDR3 runs 13 residues. V lost 6 bases to trimming and J lost 7 bases, with 15 bases between them. CDR1 SGHDN and CDR2 FVKESK come from the germline V gene. CDR3 loop: CASRHTGRVGYTF. The CDR3 DNA reads TGTGCCAGCAGACATACAGGGCGAGTTGGCTACACCTTC.

The chain is built from TRBV19 and TRBJ2-1; the D is unclear. Germline loops: CDR1 LNHDA, CDR2 SQIVND (reference sequence). The V end lost 5 bases, the J end lost 10 bases, and 9 bases lay between the germline ends. This CDR3 has 11 residues. CDR3 nucleotides: TGTGCCAGTAGTGATCTACAGGAGCAGTTCTTC. As protein: CASSDLQEQFF.

The chain couples TRBV5-1 to TRBJ2-5, with 10 nucleotides matching TRBD2. Germline assignment: CDR1 SGHRS and CDR2 YFSETQ. The CDR3 length is 14 residues. The V segment lost 0 bases and the J segment 4 bases; nucleotides outside the gene matches: 0. The CDR3 reads CASSLGLAGETQYF. DNA for the CDR3: TGCGCCAGCAGCTTGGGACTAGCGGGAGAGACCCAGTACTTC.

This clone showed up just once. The gene calls are TRBV11-3 and TRBJ2-7; no clear D. The CDR3 consists of 14 residues. Trimming took 0 bases from V and 1 from J, leaving 7 bases between them. The germline V gene has CDR1 SGHNT and CDR2 YENEEA. CDR3 DNA sequence: TGTGCCAGCAGCTTAGAAGCTGCTTCCTACGAGCAGTACTTC. This encodes CASSLEAASYEQYF.

CDR3 loop: CSAGQGVTYGYTF. CDR3 sequence (DNA): TGCAGCGCCGGACAGGGGGTGACCTATGGCTACACCTTC. V usage is TRBV29-1 and J usage is TRBJ1-2; 10 nucleotides line up with TRBD1. V lost 7 bases, J lost 4 bases, and 6 bases stayed unmatched. The CDR3 has 13 residues. Germline V gene lookup returns CDR1 SQVTM and CDR2 ANQGSEA.

The chain employs TRBV28 and TRBJ2-1; D perhaps matches TRBD1 (5 bases). Deletions cut 6 bases from V and 7 bases from J, with 19 bases between. The CDR3 is 15 residues long. The V gene's germline CDR1 is MDHEN and CDR2 SYDVKM. CDR3 protein: CASRPKTLQGNEQFF. The DNA of the CDR3 is TGTGCCAGCAGACCAAAGACGCTTCAGGGAAATGAGCAGTTCTTC. The full variable domain, its missing parts supplied by reference TRBV28 and TRBJ2-1, is DVKVTQSSRYLVKRTGEKVFLECVQDMDHENMFWYRQDPGLGLRLIYFSYDVKMKEKGDIPEGYSVSREKKERFSLILESASTNQTSMYLCASRPKTLQGNEQFFGPGTRLTVL.

The chain links TRBV7-2 to TRBJ1-3; 7 nucleotides agree with TRBD1. The CDR3 loop spans 15 amino acids. The V segment lost 4 bases and the J segment 0 bases; nucleotides outside the gene matches: 3. Per germline, CDR1 SGHTA and CDR2 FQGNSA. In DNA form, the CDR3 reads TGTGCCAGCAGCTCCCGACAGGGCTCTGGAAACACCATATATTTT. It specifies CASSSRQGSGNTIYF.

The chain is built from TRBV5-6 and TRBJ2-7, with 11 bases lining up with TRBD1. With V trimmed by 0 bases and J by 2 bases, 4 bases remained unmatched. The CDR3 has 16 amino acids. Germline V gene lookup returns CDR1 SGHDT and CDR2 YYEEEE. This CDR3 is CASSLAPGQGAYEQYF. The CDR3 DNA follows: TGTGCCAGCAGCTTGGCCCCGGGACAGGGGGCCTACGAGCAGTACTTC.

This clone is medium-sized in the sample. The rearrangement links TRBV7-8 to TRBJ2-3; 12 nucleotides line up with TRBD2. V lost 0 bases and J lost 3; bases outside the gene matches: 7. Germline lookup yields CDR1 SGHVS and CDR2 FQNEAQ. The CDR3 has 18 amino acids. The CDR3 spells CASSLALLAGGWTDTQYF. The CDR3 DNA follows: TGTGCCAGCAGCTTAGCGCTCCTAGCGGGAGGGTGGACAGATACGCAGTATTTT.

The chain is built from TRBV18 and TRBJ2-5, with TRBD2 matching 16 bases. V gave up 3 bases and J gave up 5 bases; unmatched junction bases: 9. Per germline, CDR1 KGHSH and CDR2 LQKENI. This CDR3 is built from 18 residues. The CDR3 sequence: CASSPSGTSGRAVETQYF. The CDR3 coding sequence is TGTGCCAGCTCACCTTCTGGGACTAGCGGGAGGGCCGTTGAGACCCAGTACTTC.

The chain has TRBV30 and TRBJ2-5, with 8 bases aligning to TRBD1. With V trimmed by 0 bases and J by 2 bases, 11 bases remained unmatched. This CDR3 spans 17 amino acids. From germline, CDR1 is GTSNPN and CDR2 SVGIG (reference sequence). CDR3 DNA sequence: TGTGCCTGGAGTGTACAGAGATCAGGGGGCCAACAAGAGACCCAGTACTTC. It codes for CAWSVQRSGGQQETQYF.

This sequence joins TRBV7-3 and TRBJ2-6; possibly TRBD2 for D (5 bases). Germline V lookup: CDR1 SGHTA, CDR2 FQGTGA. Trimming removed 5 bases at V and 3 bases at J, with 11 bases between. This CDR3 has 15 residues. CDR3 region: CASSRDWGGANVLTF. The DNA of the CDR3 is TGTGCCAGCAGCCGGGATTGGGGTGGGGCCAACGTCCTGACTTTC. Based on the CDR3 plus reference TRBV7-3 and TRBJ2-6, the full variable domain is GAGVSQTPSNKVTEKGKYVELRCDPISGHTALYWYRQSLGQGPEFLIYFQGTGAADDSGLPNDRFFAVRPEGSVSTLKIQRTERGDSAVYLCASSRDWGGANVLTFGAGSRLTVL.